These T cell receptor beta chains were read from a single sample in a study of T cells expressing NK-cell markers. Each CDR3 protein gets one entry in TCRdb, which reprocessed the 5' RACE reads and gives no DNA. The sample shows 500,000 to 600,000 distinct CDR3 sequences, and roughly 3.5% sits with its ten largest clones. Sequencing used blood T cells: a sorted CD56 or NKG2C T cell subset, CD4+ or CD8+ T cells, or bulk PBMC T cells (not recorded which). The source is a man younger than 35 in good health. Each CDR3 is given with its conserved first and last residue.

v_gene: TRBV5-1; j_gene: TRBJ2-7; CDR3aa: CASSHQDWRHEQYF
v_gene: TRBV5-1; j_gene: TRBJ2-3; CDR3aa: CASSLGGTRGDTQYF
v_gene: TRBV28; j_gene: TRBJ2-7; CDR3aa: CASSLPKGYEQYF
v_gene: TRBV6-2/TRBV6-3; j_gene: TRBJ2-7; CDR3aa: CATTSGNEQYF
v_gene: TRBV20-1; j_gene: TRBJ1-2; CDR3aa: CSASSTGNYGYTF
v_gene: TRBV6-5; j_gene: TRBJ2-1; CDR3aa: CASSYSRTGWNEQFF
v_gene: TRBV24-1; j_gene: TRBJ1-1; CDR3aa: CATRGQGTNTEAFF
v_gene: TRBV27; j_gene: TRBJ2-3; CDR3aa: CANRWGITDTQYF
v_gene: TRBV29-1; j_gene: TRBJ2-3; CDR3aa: CSAGVSWTDTQYF
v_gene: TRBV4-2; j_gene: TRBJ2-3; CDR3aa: CASSQDPGVTSTDTQYF
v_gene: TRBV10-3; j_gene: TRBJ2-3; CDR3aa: CAITSYGTGIGTDTQYF
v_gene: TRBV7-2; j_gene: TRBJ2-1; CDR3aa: CASSLFRIVPHEQFF
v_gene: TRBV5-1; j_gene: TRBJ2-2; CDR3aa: CASSPSGREGHGGELFF
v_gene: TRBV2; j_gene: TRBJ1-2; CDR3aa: CASSGRLVAGNYGYTF
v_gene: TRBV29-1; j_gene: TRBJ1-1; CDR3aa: CSVTGALNTEAFF